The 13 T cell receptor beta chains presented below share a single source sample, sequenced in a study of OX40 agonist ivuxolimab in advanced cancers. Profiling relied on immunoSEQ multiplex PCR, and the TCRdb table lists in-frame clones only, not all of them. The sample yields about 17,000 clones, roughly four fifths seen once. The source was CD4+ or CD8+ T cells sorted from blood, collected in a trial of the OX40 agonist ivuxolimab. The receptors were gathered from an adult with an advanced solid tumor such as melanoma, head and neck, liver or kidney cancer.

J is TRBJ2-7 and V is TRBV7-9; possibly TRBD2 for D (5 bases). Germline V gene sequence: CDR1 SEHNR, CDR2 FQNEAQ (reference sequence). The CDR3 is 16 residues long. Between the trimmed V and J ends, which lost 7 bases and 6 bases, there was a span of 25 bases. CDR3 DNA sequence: TGTGCCAGCATCCTCTGGCCCGGGGAAAGTTTAGCCGAGCAGTACTTC. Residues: CASILWPGESLAEQYF.

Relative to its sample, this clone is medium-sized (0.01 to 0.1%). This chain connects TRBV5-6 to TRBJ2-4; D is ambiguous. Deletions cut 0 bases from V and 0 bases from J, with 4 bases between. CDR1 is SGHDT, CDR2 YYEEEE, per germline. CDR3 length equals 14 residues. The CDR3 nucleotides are TGTGCCAGCAGCTTGGGGCTAGCCAAAAACATTCAGTACTTC. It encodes CASSLGLAKNIQYF.

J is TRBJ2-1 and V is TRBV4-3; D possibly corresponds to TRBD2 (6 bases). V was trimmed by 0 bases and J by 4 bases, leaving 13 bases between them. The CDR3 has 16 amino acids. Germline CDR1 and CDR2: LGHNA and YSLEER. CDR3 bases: TGCGCCAGCAGCCAAGACCGGGACTTTTCATACAATGAGCAGTTCTTC. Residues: CASSQDRDFSYNEQFF.

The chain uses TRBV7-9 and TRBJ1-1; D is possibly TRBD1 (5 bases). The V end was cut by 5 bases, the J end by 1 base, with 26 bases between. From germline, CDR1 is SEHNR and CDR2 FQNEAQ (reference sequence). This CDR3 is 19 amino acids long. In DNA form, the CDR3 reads TGTGCCAGCAGCCATACCTCAGGGTATGGGAAACAGAAGAACACTGAAGCTTTCTTT. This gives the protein CASSHTSGYGKQKNTEAFF.

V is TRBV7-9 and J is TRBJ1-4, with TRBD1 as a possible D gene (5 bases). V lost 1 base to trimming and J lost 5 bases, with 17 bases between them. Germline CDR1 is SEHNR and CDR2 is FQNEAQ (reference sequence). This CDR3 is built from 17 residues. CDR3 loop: CASSLVGGIGSNEKLFF. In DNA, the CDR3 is TGTGCCAGCAGCTTAGTCGGGGGGATAGGGTCAAATGAAAAACTGTTTTTT.

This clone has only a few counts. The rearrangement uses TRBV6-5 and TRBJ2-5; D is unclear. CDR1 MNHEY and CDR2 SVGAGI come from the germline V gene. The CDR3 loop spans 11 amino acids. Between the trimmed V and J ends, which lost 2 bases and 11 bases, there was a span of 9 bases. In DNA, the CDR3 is TGTGCCAGCAGTTACCGGCAGGTGCAGTACTTC. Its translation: CASSYRQVQYF.

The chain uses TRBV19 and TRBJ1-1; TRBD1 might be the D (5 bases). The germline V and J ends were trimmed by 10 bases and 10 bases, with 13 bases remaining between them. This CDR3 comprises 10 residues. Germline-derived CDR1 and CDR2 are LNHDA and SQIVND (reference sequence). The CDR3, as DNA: TGTGCCACCACGGGCCAGGGAGCTTTCTTT. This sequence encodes CATTGQGAFF.

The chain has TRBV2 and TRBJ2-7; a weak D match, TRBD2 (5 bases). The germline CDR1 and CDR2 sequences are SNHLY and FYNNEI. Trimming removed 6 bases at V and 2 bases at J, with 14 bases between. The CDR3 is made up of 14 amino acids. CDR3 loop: CASSATGGPYEQYF. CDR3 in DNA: TGTGCCAGCAGCGCAACCGGAGGCCCCTACGAGCAGTACTTC.

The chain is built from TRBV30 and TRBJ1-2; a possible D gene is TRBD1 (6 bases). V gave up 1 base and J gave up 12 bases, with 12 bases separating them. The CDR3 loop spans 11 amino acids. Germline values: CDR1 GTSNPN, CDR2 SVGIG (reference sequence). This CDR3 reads CAWSDGQWDTF. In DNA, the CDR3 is TGTGCCTGGAGTGACGGACAGTGGGACACCTTC.

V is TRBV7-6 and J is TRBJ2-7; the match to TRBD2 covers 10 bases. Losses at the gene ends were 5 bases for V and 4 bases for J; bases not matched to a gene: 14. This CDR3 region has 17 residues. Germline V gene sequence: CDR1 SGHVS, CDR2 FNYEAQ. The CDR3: CASSLSQGLAIGYEQYF. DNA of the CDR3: TGTGCCAGCAGCCTGAGCCAGGGACTAGCGATCGGTTACGAGCAGTACTTC.

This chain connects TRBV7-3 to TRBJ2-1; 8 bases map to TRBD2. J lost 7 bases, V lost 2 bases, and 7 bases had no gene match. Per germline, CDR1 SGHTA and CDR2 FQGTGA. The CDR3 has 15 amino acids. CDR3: CASSLLAGGPNEQFF. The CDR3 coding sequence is TGTGCCAGCAGCTTACTGGCGGGAGGCCCTAATGAGCAGTTCTTC. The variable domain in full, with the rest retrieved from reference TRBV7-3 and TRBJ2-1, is GAGVSQTPSNKVTEKGKYVELRCDPISGHTALYWYRQSLGQGPEFLIYFQGTGAADDSGLPNDRFFAVRPEGSVSTLKIQRTERGDSAVYLCASSLLAGGPNEQFFGPGTRLTVL.

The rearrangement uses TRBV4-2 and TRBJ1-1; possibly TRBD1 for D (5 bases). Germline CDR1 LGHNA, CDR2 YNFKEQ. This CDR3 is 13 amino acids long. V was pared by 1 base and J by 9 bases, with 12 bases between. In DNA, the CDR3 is TGTGCCAGCAGCCAAGGAGACGGGGACCAAGCTTTCTTT. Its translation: CASSQGDGDQAFF.

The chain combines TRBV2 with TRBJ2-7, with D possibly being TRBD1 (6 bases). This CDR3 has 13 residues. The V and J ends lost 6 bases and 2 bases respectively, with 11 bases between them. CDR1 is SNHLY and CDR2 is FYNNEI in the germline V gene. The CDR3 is CASRDRRPYEQYF. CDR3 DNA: TGTGCCAGCAGAGACAGGAGGCCCTACGAGCAGTACTTC. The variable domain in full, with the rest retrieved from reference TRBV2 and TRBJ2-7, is EPEVTQTPSHQVTQMGQEVILRCVPISNHLYFYWYRQILGQKVEFLVSFYNNEISEKSEIFDDQFSVERPDGSNFTLKIRSTKLEDSAMYFCASRDRRPYEQYFGPGTRLTVT.